One and the same sample provided the 5 T cell receptor beta chains below, sequenced in a study of neurological immune-mediated disorders. TCRdb fed the 5' RACE reads into MiXCR, producing one record per CDR3 protein. This table holds fewer than 85,000 distinct CDR3 sequences, 4.5% to 6% found once. Sequencing was performed on PBMCs. The receptors stem from a woman in her 70s with multiple sclerosis.

The sample holds many counts of this clonotype. This chain connects TRBV5-1 to TRBJ2-3; 12 bases align to TRBD2. The junction had 7 bases not matched to a gene; V was cut back by 5 bases and J by 0 bases. The CDR3 loop spans 17 amino acids. Per germline, CDR1 SGHRS and CDR2 YFSETQ. The CDR3 region has the DNA TGCGCCAGCAGTCGGACTAGCGGGGTATCTAGCACAGATACGCAGTATTTT. This sequence encodes CASSRTSGVSSTDTQYF.

This clonotype was detected many times. The V call is TRBV30, the J call TRBJ1-1; weak D call: TRBD1 (6 bases). This CDR3 has 17 residues. Germline V gene lookup returns CDR1 GTSNPN and CDR2 SVGIG (reference sequence). V lost 0 bases to trimming and J lost 5 bases, with 22 bases between them. CDR3 DNA: TGTGCCTGGAGTGTCTGGCAGGGGACGCGCGGTTTAACTGAAGCTTTCTTT. Protein product: CAWSVWQGTRGLTEAFF.

This clonotype was counted at least ten times. CDR3 nucleotide sequence: TGTGCCAGCAGCTTAGGACAGGTCCAAGAGACCCAGTACTTC. This translates into CASSLGQVQETQYF. The chain recombines TRBV7-9 with TRBJ2-5, with D possibly TRBD1 on 6 matching bases. Germline assignment: CDR1 SEHNR and CDR2 FQNEAQ (reference sequence). This CDR3 region has 14 residues. V was shortened by 1 base and J by 1 base, with 7 bases between the two germline ends.

This clonotype occurred many times. CDR3 sequence: CASSLARGTYNEQFF. CDR3 in DNA: TGCGCCAGCAGCTTGGCCAGGGGGACCTACAATGAGCAGTTCTTC. The chain combines TRBV5-1 with TRBJ2-1; TRBD1 matches at 7 bases. Germline CDR1 and CDR2: SGHRS and YFSETQ. V shed 0 bases, J shed 2 bases, and the junction held 2 bases outside the gene matches. The CDR3 spans 15 residues.

The chain links TRBV5-1 to TRBJ2-7; TRBD2 aligns across 14 bases. Germline CDR1 is SGHRS and CDR2 is YFSETQ. This CDR3 contains 14 residues. The V and J ends lost 4 bases and 6 bases, in that order; junction bases with no gene match: 3. The CDR3 nucleotides read TGCGCCAGCAGCCCTGGGACTAGCGGGAGCGAGCAGTACTTC. It yields the protein CASSPGTSGSEQYF. Together with reference TRBV5-1 and TRBJ2-7, the CDR3 gives the full variable domain: KAGVTQTPRYLIKTRGQQVTLSCSPISGHRSVSWYQQTPGQGLQFLFEYFSETQRNKGNFPGRFSGRQFSNSRSEMNVSTLELGDSALYLCASSPGTSGSEQYFGPGTRLTVT.